One sample yielded the 26 T cell receptor beta chains listed below, sequenced in a study of cytotoxic CD8 clonotypes in ibrutinib-treated CLL. Sequencing was performed with immunoSEQ multiplex PCR; in TCRdb, only in-frame clones are kept and a portion is missing. The table records about 85,000 clones, 75% to 85% of them present only once. This specimen was PBMCs, taken after 12 months of ibrutinib treatment. The receptors originated from a human donor with chronic lymphocytic leukemia.

The rearrangement joins TRBV5-8 to TRBJ2-7, with TRBD1 matching 10 bases. The CDR3 is made up of 14 amino acids. V gave up 0 bases and J gave up 3 bases; unmatched junction bases: 0. The germline V gene encodes CDR1 SGHTS and CDR2 YDEGEE. The CDR3 nucleotides are TGTGCCAGCAGCTTGGGGGACAGGGGCTACGAGCAGTACTTC. Translation: CASSLGDRGYEQYF.

V is TRBV10-1 and J is TRBJ1-5; possibly TRBD1 for D (5 bases). Germline lookup yields CDR1 WNHNN and CDR2 SYGVQD (reference sequence). The V gene lost 1 base and the J gene lost 6 bases, with 19 bases spanning the gap. This CDR3 spans 17 amino acids. CDR3 amino acids: CASSEYRGVTSGQPQHF. The CDR3 nucleotides read TGCGCCAGCAGTGAGTATCGGGGGGTGACATCGGGTCAGCCCCAGCATTTT.

The V gene is TRBV27, the J gene TRBJ2-2; D possibly corresponds to TRBD2 (7 bases). Trimming cost V 5 bases and J 6 bases, with 16 bases left between them. This CDR3 has 15 amino acids. Germline CDR1 MNHEY, CDR2 SMNVEV (reference sequence). The CDR3 here is CASSRGGGSPGELFF. The CDR3 nucleotides are TGTGCCAGCAGTAGAGGGGGAGGGTCCCCCGGGGAGCTGTTTTTT.

The J gene is TRBJ2-5, the V gene TRBV28; 9 bases are a match to TRBD1. With 5 bases clipped from V and 4 bases from J, the junction kept 8 bases outside the gene matches. The CDR3 spans 15 residues. Germline V gene sequence: CDR1 MDHEN, CDR2 SYDVKM. The CDR3 bases are TGTGCCAGCAGTACACAGGGGGCGGGGGTAGAGACCCAGTACTTC. This codes for CASSTQGAGVETQYF.

This clone has a single count. This sequence may be a read error, since a much larger clone differs from it by one base. The rearrangement uses TRBV7-2 and TRBJ2-3; D remains unclear. CDR1 is SGHTA, CDR2 FQGNSA, per germline. V lost 1 base and J 7 bases, leaving 6 bases between the germline ends. The CDR3 sequence is 12 residues long. CDR3 sequence (DNA): TGTGCCAGCAGCTTAGGGGCCCATACGCAGTATTTT. Translating it yields CASSLGAHTQYF.

This sequence joins TRBV5-1 and TRBJ2-7; D gene ambiguous. This CDR3 has 13 amino acids. V lost 1 base, J lost 0 bases, and 5 bases lay in between. CDR1 and CDR2 (germline): SGHRS, YFSETQ. CDR3 region: CASSLPSSYEQYF. The CDR3 nucleotides are TGCGCCAGCAGCTTGCCGAGCTCCTACGAGCAGTACTTC.

The chain carries TRBV9 and TRBJ2-3; 7 nucleotides match TRBD1. The CDR3 is 15 amino acids. V was clipped by 4 bases and J by 3 bases; unmatched bases: 8. Germline V gene data show CDR1 as SGDLS and CDR2 as YYNGEE. The CDR3, as DNA: TGTGCCAGCAGCCCGAGGGGGCGGCGGACAGATACGCAGTATTTT. It translates to CASSPRGRRTDTQYF.

The chain employs TRBV5-1 and TRBJ1-1; D gene unclear. Germline CDR1 is SGHRS and CDR2 is YFSETQ. CDR3 length: 13 residues. The V gene lost 4 bases and the J gene lost 5 bases, with 12 bases spanning the gap. The CDR3, as DNA: TGCGCCAGCAGCCCGCCGGCCGGGACTGAAGCTTTCTTT. Translation: CASSPPAGTEAFF.

This sequence joins TRBV4-3 and TRBJ1-6; tentative D call: TRBD1 (5 bases). The CDR3 sequence is 16 residues long. V was clipped by 0 bases and J by 3 bases, with 9 bases between them. Germline lookup yields CDR1 LGHNA and CDR2 YSLEER. The CDR3 sequence is CASSQDGGLYNSPLHF. As DNA, the CDR3 is TGCGCCAGCAGCCAAGATGGGGGACTCTATAATTCACCCCTCCACTTT.

The chain links TRBV27 to TRBJ1-5; tentatively, D is TRBD1 (5 bases). Germline CDR1 is MNHEY and CDR2 is SMNVEV (reference sequence). V gave up 1 base and J gave up 7 bases, with 20 bases separating them. This CDR3 is built from 17 residues. CDR3 amino acids: CASSLLGDPRVGQPQHF. The CDR3 DNA sequence: TGTGCCAGCAGTTTATTGGGGGACCCCCGTGTGGGACAGCCCCAGCATTTT.

V and J are TRBV19 and TRBJ1-5, with a possible D match to TRBD1 (6 bases). CDR1 and CDR2 from the germline V gene are LNHDA and SQIVND (reference sequence). Trimming stripped 6 bases from V and 5 bases from J, with 17 bases between. The CDR3 is 15 residues long. In DNA form, the CDR3 reads TGTGCCAGTAGCGGGGGCCCCCGGGCGGATCAGCCCCAGCATTTT. The encoded protein is CASSGGPRADQPQHF.

The chain has TRBV10-2 and TRBJ2-1; the match to TRBD2 covers 12 bases. This CDR3 has 13 residues. V dropped 8 bases and J dropped 8; count of bases not matched to a gene: 4. Germline V gene sequence: CDR1 WSHSY, CDR2 SAAADI. The CDR3 reads CASRLAGAYEQFF. CDR3 nucleotide sequence: TGCGCCAGCCGACTAGCGGGAGCTTATGAGCAGTTCTTC.

This sequence joins TRBV15 and TRBJ2-3; either TRBD1 or TRBD2 may fit D (5 bases each). CDR1 and CDR2 from the germline V gene are LNHNV and YYDKDF (reference sequence). With 1 base removed from V and 4 bases from J, the gap between germline ends came to 9 bases. The CDR3 runs to 14 residues. In DNA, the CDR3 is TGTGCCACCAGCAGAGGGCAGGGAGCAGATACGCAGTATTTT. This encodes CATSRGQGADTQYF.

The chain joins TRBV9 to TRBJ1-4, with 9 bases aligning to TRBD1. This CDR3 region has 19 residues. The J segment lost 0 bases and the V segment lost 3 bases, leaving 12 bases of the junction unmatched. Germline CDR1 is SGDLS and CDR2 is YYNGEE. The CDR3 DNA is TGTGCCAGCAGCGCCCGAGCGGGACAGGGCGCCGCAACTAATGAAAAACTGTTTTTT. Its translation is CASSARAGQGAATNEKLFF.

J is TRBJ2-5 and V is TRBV7-2; TRBD2 might be the D (6 bases). The CDR3 is made up of 18 amino acids. Per germline, CDR1 SGHTA and CDR2 FQGNSA. V was pared by 4 bases and J by 2 bases, with 23 bases between. The CDR3 nucleotides read TGTGCCAGCAGCTCGGGTTCCAGCGGGTTTCTCGCGCAAGAGACCCAGTACTTC. Amino acid sequence: CASSSGSSGFLAQETQYF.

The gene calls are TRBV18 and TRBJ2-7; D not resolved. This CDR3 comprises 13 residues. Germline values: CDR1 KGHSH, CDR2 LQKENI. V lost 0 bases and J lost 7, with 10 bases in between. In nucleotides, the CDR3 is TGTGCCAGCTCACCACCCTCCACGCCTGAGCAGTACTTC. Translated, it gives CASSPPSTPEQYF.

This clone came up a few times. The chain links TRBV7-2 to TRBJ2-1; 7 bases agree with TRBD2. The V gene end was trimmed by 1 base and the J gene end by 2 bases; junction bases not matched to a gene: 2. The CDR3 consists of 15 residues. Germline V CDR1 and CDR2: SGHTA, FQGNSA. CDR3 amino acids: CASSLGGSPYNEQFF. CDR3 nucleotide sequence: TGTGCCAGCAGCTTAGGCGGGAGCCCCTACAATGAGCAGTTCTTC. The complete variable domain, with remaining parts taken from reference TRBV7-2 and TRBJ2-1, reads GAGVSQSPSNKVTEKGKDVELRCDPISGHTALYWYRQSLGQGLEFLIYFQGNSAPDKSGLPSDRFSAERTGGSVSTLTIQRTQQEDSAVYLCASSLGGSPYNEQFFGPGTRLTVL.

The chain uses TRBV28 and TRBJ1-2; D is possibly TRBD1 (5 bases). The CDR3 spans 11 residues. The germline CDR1 and CDR2 sequences are MDHEN and SYDVKM. Trimming took off 8 bases at V and 6 bases at J, with 10 bases between the two ends. CDR3 amino acids: CASLGDHGYTF. CDR3 in DNA: TGTGCCAGCCTGGGGGACCATGGCTACACCTTC.

J is TRBJ2-7 and V is TRBV27, with D possibly TRBD1 on 6 matching bases. Per germline, CDR1 MNHEY and CDR2 SMNVEV (reference sequence). V was cut by 3 bases and J by 2 bases, with 20 bases left in between. This CDR3 is built from 17 residues. CDR3 in amino acids: CASSFTYPGEGTYEQYF. In DNA, the CDR3 is TGTGCCAGCAGTTTCACCTATCCAGGGGAAGGAACCTACGAGCAGTACTTC.

This clone was seen just once. The chain carries TRBV5-1 and TRBJ2-5; maybe TRBD1 (7 bases). V shed 4 bases and J shed 2 bases, with 18 bases lying between them. This CDR3 is 16 amino acids long. The V gene's germline CDR1 is SGHRS and CDR2 YFSETQ. The CDR3 spells CASSLGGGSTQETQYF. CDR3 DNA sequence: TGCGCCAGCAGCCTCGGAGGGGGCAGCACTCAAGAGACCCAGTACTTC.

The chain recombines TRBV6-6 with TRBJ2-7, with 7 bases that match TRBD1. The CDR3 has 12 amino acids. The junction had 2 bases not matched to a gene; V was cut back by 6 bases and J by 3 bases. Per germline, CDR1 MNHNY and CDR2 SVGAGI (reference sequence). CDR3 coding DNA: TGTGCCAGCAGCGGGGACAGCTACGAGCAGTACTTC. Translating it yields CASSGDSYEQYF.

The chain carries TRBV7-3 and TRBJ2-7; 7 bases align to TRBD1. This CDR3 is built from 13 residues. Germline V lookup: CDR1 SGHTA, CDR2 FQGTGA. J was trimmed by 5 bases and V by 5 bases; bases with no gene match: 6. The CDR3 reads CASSRQGFDEQYF. The CDR3 region has the DNA TGTGCCAGCAGCAGACAGGGTTTCGACGAGCAGTACTTC.

This sequence joins TRBV7-7 and TRBJ2-1; a possible D gene is TRBD2 (6 bases). The CDR3 consists of 14 residues. The V gene lost 5 bases and the J gene lost 5 bases, with 13 bases spanning the gap. Germline loops: CDR1 SSHAT, CDR2 FNYEAQ (reference sequence). CDR3 residues: CASSAGPGHNEQFF. CDR3 in DNA: TGTGCCAGCAGCGCGGGACCTGGGCACAATGAGCAGTTCTTC.

The chain employs TRBV7-3 and TRBJ1-3; TRBD1 agrees at 10 bases. V shed 5 bases and J 4 bases; nucleotides not matched to a gene: 8. Germline assignment: CDR1 SGHTA and CDR2 FQGTGA. The CDR3 consists of 16 residues. The CDR3 loop is CASSPSDRGSGNTIYF. The CDR3 nucleotides are TGTGCCAGCAGCCCCTCGGACAGGGGGTCGGGAAACACCATATATTTT.

The rearrangement uses TRBV4-2 and TRBJ2-7; possibly TRBD1 for D (6 bases). Germline V gene lookup returns CDR1 LGHNA and CDR2 YNFKEQ. The CDR3 contains 15 residues. Trimming shortened V by 5 bases and J by 2 bases, and 16 bases separated the two germline ends. In nucleotides, the CDR3 is TGTGCCAGCAGCGAAAATTGGGGGCCCCCCTACGAGCAGTACTTC. This encodes CASSENWGPPYEQYF.

This clone was detected only once. The chain carries TRBV10-2 and TRBJ2-5; 15 nucleotides agree with TRBD2. CDR1 and CDR2 from the germline V gene are WSHSY and SAAADI. The trim removed 6 bases at V and 5 bases at J, leaving 4 bases unmatched. CDR3 length: 15 residues. The CDR3 loop is CASRAGTSGGETQYF. CDR3 coding DNA: TGCGCCAGCAGAGCCGGGACTAGCGGGGGGGAGACCCAGTACTTC.